The rows below give T cell receptor beta chains drawn from one sample of a study of neurological immune-mediated disorders. TCRdb re-analysed the 5' RACE reads in MiXCR, keeping a single row per CDR3 protein. The table lists fewer than 30,000 distinct CDR3 sequences, over 6.5% of them singletons. The source material was PBMCs. These receptors all come from a woman in her thirties or forties in good health. The CDR3 runs from the conserved cysteine through the conserved F or W. Fields, in order: J gene, CDR3 length, clone size, V gene, D gene, CDR3 DNA, CDR3 protein. A D gene is named only where the DNA matches it firmly. Size values are once, few and many counts, or a class for expanded clones, and some rows have none.

TRBJ1-4 15 many TRBV6-6 - TGTGCCAGCAGTTACTCGGACCTTGGGGGCGGTCAACTGTTTTTT CASSYSDLGGGQLFF
TRBJ2-7 14 many TRBV2 TRBD1 TGTGCCAGCAGTAGGACAGGCGACGGTCTCGAGCAGTACTTC CASSRTGDGLEQYF
TRBJ2-3 15 many TRBV6-4 - TGTGCCAGCAGTGACTCGACTAGTGGGTCAGATACGCAGTATTTT CASSDSTSGSDTQYF
TRBJ2-2 15 many TRBV20-1 TRBD2 TGCAGTGCTAGAGCCAGGACTAGCGGGACCGGGGAGCTGTTTTTT CSARARTSGTGELFF
TRBJ2-3 14 many TRBV28 - TGTGCCAGCAGACCATCGGGCTCGGCATCTACGCAGTATTTT CASRPSGSASTQYF
TRBJ2-1 18 medium-sized TRBV20-1 TRBD2 TGCAGTGCTAGATCCTGGGGACTAGCGGGAGGTACCCACAATGAGCAGTTCTTC CSARSWGLAGGTHNEQFF
TRBJ2-7 17 medium-sized TRBV28 TRBD2 TGTGCCAGCAGTCTTTTACCTACAGCGGGAGTGTCAAGAGAGCAGTACTTC CASSLLPTAGVSREQYF
TRBJ2-6 16 many TRBV6-6 - TGTGCCAGCAGTTACTCGGCGGCCTCTGGGGCCAACGTCCTGACTTTC CASSYSAASGANVLTF
TRBJ1-5 14 many TRBV27 TRBD1 TGTGCCAGCAGTGCGACGGACAGGTTCCAGCCCCAGCATTTT CASSATDRFQPQHF
TRBJ2-5 14 many TRBV7-2 - TGTGCCAGCAGCTTAGATCGCCTGAGGGAGACCCAGTACTTC CASSLDRLRETQYF
TRBJ2-7 12 many TRBV20-1 - TGCAGTGCTAGAGATAGGCACTACGAGCAGTACTTC CSARDRHYEQYF
TRBJ2-7 15 many TRBV4-2 TRBD2 TGTGCCAGCAGCCAAGGAGCGGGAGGTCCCTACGAGCAGTACTTC CASSQGAGGPYEQYF
TRBJ1-1 13 - TRBV29-1 - TGCAGCGGGAATCTCGACATGAACACTGAAGCTTTCTTT CSGNLDMNTEAFF
TRBJ1-2 14 many TRBV29-1 TRBD1 TGCAGCGTTGGACAGGGGGCTTCTAACTATGGCTACACCTTC CSVGQGASNYGYTF
TRBJ2-1 14 medium-sized TRBV7-2 TRBD2 TGTGCCAGCAGCCCCCAGGGACTAGCGGGACTTAGCCCCTTC CASSPQGLAGLSPF
TRBJ2-3 16 many TRBV7-9 TRBD2 TGTGCCAGCAGCTTAAATAGCGGGAGTATCGCAGATACGCAGTATTTT CASSLNSGSIADTQYF
TRBJ2-2 13 many TRBV12-3/TRBV12-4 - TGTGCCAGCAGTCTCGGACATCCCGGGGAGCTGTTTTTT CASSLGHPGELFF
TRBJ2-4 16 many TRBV20-1 TRBD2 TGCAGTGCTAGTAAGTCGTCGGGAGGCGTCAAAAACATTCAGTACTTC CSASKSSGGVKNIQYF
TRBJ2-5 15 few TRBV5-1 - TGCGCCAGCAGCTCCCTCCCAGGGAACCAAGAGACCCAGTACTTC CASSSLPGNQETQYF
TRBJ2-7 17 many TRBV6-5 - TGTGCCAGCAGTTATAGGGTTAGAGGGGCGAGCTCCTACGAGCAGTACTTC CASSYRVRGASSYEQYF
TRBJ1-6 16 many TRBV6-6 TRBD1 TGTGCCAGCAGCCACGGACAGGGGGCGTATAATTCACCCCTCCACTTT CASSHGQGAYNSPLHF
TRBJ1-5 13 many TRBV20-1 - TGCAGTGTTTTACAGGTATTAGATCAGCCCCAGCATTTT CSVLQVLDQPQHF
TRBJ1-6 13 medium-sized TRBV6-5 - TGTGCCAGCAGACGGGATCCCAATTCACCCCTCCACTTT CASRRDPNSPLHF
TRBJ2-1 14 many TRBV27 TRBD1 TGTGCCAGCAGTTTTAAGGGACAGGGGAATGAGCAGTTCTTC CASSFKGQGNEQFF
TRBJ2-1 17 many TRBV6-5 - TGTGCCAGCACTACTACCCGAAGGGGAAGCTCCTACAATGAGCAGTTCTTC CASTTTRRGSSYNEQFF
TRBJ2-5 15 many TRBV15 - TGTGCCACCAGCAGGGCCCCTGGAAGCCAAGAGACCCAGTACTTC CATSRAPGSQETQYF
TRBJ2-1 13 many TRBV6-2/TRBV6-3 - TGTGCCAGCAGTTTGGACAGTTACAATGAGCAGTTCTTC CASSLDSYNEQFF
TRBJ2-7 14 many TRBV7-7 - TGTGCCAGCAGCTTGGGCAGCGGCCCCTACGAGCAGTACTTC CASSLGSGPYEQYF
TRBJ2-3 16 many TRBV10-3 TRBD2 TGTGCCATCAGTGAGTCAGCGGGAGGGAGCACAGATACGCAGTATTTT CAISESAGGSTDTQYF
TRBJ2-1 12 many TRBV7-2 TRBD2 TGTGCCAGCAGCTCCGCCGGGAGGGCCCAGTTCTTC CASSSAGRAQFF
TRBJ1-3 14 many TRBV20-1 - TGCAGTGCTAGTTCGGCGGCCTCTGGAAACACCATATATTTT CSASSAASGNTIYF
TRBJ1-5 15 many TRBV3-1 TRBD1 TGTGCCAGCAGTCGGGACAGGGGCTCTCGACAGCCCCAGCATTTT CASSRDRGSRQPQHF
TRBJ1-6 15 many TRBV7-2 TRBD1 TGTGCCAGCAGCTTAGAGAACAGGGGTTGGTCACCCCTCCACTTT CASSLENRGWSPLHF
TRBJ2-5 16 many TRBV3-1 TRBD2 TGTGCCAGCAGCCAGGCGACTAGCGGGAGTTGGGAGACCCAGTACTTC CASSQATSGSWETQYF
TRBJ2-5 17 many TRBV20-1 TRBD2 TGCAGTGCTAGAGATCACGGACTAGCGGGAGGAGGGGAGACCCAGTACTTC CSARDHGLAGGGETQYF
TRBJ2-5 16 few TRBV20-1 TRBD2 TGCAGTGCTAGAGATTACCAGCGGGGTTACCAAGAGACCCAGTACTTC CSARDYQRGYQETQYF
TRBJ2-6 18 many TRBV7-2 TRBD1 TGTGCCAGCAGCTTAGCGGCAGGGGGAAGGTCTGGGGCCAACGTCCTGACTTTC CASSLAAGGRSGANVLTF
TRBJ1-2 13 many TRBV19 TRBD1 TGTGCCAGTAGTAGCACAGGGGGCTATGGCTACACCTTC CASSSTGGYGYTF
TRBJ2-3 14 many TRBV20-1 - TGCAGTGCTAGTAGGGACTTCCGCACAGATACGCAGTATTTT CSASRDFRTDTQYF
TRBJ2-1 15 - TRBV2 TRBD1 TGTGCCAGCAGTTCCGGGACAGGGGCCCCGAATGAGCAGTTCTTC CASSSGTGAPNEQFF
TRBJ2-1 14 many TRBV7-6 - TGTGCCAGCAGCTTAGTCGGCAGTTACAATGAGCAGTTCTTC CASSLVGSYNEQFF
TRBJ2-1 14 many TRBV11-2 TRBD2 TGTGCCAGCAGCGCGGGGACTAGCGGGATAGAGCAGTTCTTC CASSAGTSGIEQFF
TRBJ1-2 14 many TRBV9 - TGTGCCAGCAGCCGGACCGGGACAACATTCGGCTACACCTTC CASSRTGTTFGYTF
TRBJ1-2 14 many TRBV12-3/TRBV12-4 - TGTGCCAGCAGCCCCCTCGGGGTCGTCTATGGCTACACCTTC CASSPLGVVYGYTF